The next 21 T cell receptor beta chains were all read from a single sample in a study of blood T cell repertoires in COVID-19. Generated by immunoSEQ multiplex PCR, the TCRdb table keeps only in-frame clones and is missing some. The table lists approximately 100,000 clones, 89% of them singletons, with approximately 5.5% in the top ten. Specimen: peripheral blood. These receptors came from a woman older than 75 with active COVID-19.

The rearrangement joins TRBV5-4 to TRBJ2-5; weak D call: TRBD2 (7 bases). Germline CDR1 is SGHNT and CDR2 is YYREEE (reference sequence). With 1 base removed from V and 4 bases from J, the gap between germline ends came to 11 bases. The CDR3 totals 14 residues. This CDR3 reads CASSLYRGGETQYF. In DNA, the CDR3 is TGTGCCAGCAGCTTGTATAGGGGGGGAGAGACCCAGTACTTC.

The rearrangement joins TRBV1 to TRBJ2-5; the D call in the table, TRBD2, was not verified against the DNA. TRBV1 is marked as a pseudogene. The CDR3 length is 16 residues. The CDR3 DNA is TGCACCAGCAGCCCTCGGACTAGCCCGCGAAAAGAGACCCAGTACTTC. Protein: CTSSPRTSPRKETQYF.

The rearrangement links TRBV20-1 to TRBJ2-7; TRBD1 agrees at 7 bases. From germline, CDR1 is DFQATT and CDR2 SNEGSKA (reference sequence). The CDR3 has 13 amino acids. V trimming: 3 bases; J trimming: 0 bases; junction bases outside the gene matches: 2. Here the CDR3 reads CSASWDSSYEQYF. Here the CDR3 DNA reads TGCAGTGCTAGTTGGGACAGCTCCTACGAGCAGTACTTC.

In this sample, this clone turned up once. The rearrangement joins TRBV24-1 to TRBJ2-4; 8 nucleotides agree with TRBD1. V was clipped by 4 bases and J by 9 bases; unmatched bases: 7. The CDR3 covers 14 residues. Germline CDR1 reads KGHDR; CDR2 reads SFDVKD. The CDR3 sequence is CATSETGQGSIQYF. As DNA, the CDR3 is TGTGCCACCAGTGAAACTGGACAGGGTAGCATTCAGTACTTC.

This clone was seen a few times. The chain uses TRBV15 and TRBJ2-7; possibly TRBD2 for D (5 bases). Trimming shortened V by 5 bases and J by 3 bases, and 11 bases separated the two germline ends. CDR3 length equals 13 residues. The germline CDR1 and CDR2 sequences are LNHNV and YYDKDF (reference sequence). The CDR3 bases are TGTGCCACCAGCTTAGACTATAACTACGAGCAGTACTTC. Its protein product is CATSLDYNYEQYF.

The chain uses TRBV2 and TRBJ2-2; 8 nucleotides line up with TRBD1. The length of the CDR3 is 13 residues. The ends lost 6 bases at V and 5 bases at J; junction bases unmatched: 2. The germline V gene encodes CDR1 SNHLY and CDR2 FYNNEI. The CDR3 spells CASRRTGTGELFF. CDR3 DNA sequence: TGTGCCAGCAGAAGGACAGGGACCGGGGAGCTGTTTTTT.

CDR3 sequence (DNA): TGTGCCAGCAGTGAAATCCTGAGGGGTTCGGGGGTCTACGAGCAGTACTTC. Translated: CASSEILRGSGVYEQYF. The V and J genes are TRBV2 and TRBJ2-7; D perhaps matches TRBD2 (6 bases). CDR1 is SNHLY, CDR2 FYNNEI, per germline. Trimming shortened V by 2 bases and J by 3 bases, and 20 bases separated the two germline ends. CDR3 length equals 17 residues.

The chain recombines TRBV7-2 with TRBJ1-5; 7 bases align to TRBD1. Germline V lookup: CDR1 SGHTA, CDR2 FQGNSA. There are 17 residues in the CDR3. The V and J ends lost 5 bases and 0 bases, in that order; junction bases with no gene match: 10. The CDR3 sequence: CASSPGGASSSNQPQHF. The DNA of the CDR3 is TGTGCCAGCAGCCCAGGGGGAGCTTCGAGTAGCAATCAGCCCCAGCATTTT.

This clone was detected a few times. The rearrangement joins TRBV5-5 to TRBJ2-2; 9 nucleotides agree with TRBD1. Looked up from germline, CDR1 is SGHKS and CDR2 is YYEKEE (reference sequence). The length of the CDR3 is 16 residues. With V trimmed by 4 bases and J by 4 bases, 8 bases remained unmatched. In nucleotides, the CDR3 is TGTGCCAGCAGCCCGACGGGACAGGGCGGCACCGGGGAGCTGTTTTTT. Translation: CASSPTGQGGTGELFF. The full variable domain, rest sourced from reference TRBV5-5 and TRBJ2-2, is DAGVTQSPTHLIKTRGQQVTLRCSPISGHKSVSWYQQVLGQGPQFIFQYYEKEERGRGNFPDRFSARQFPNYSSELNVNALLLGDSALYLCASSPTGQGGTGELFFGEGSRLTVL.

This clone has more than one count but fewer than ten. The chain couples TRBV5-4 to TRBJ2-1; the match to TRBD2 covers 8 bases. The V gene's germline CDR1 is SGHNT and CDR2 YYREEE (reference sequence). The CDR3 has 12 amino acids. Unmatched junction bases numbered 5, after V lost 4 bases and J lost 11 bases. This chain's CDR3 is CASSIGTSKQFF. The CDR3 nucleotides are TGTGCCAGCAGCATTGGGACTAGTAAGCAGTTCTTC.

This chain's CDR3 is CASSLLGQGNTDTQYF. CDR3 DNA: TGTGCCAGCAGTTTGCTAGGACAGGGTAACACAGATACGCAGTATTTT. V and J are TRBV27 and TRBJ2-3, with 8 nucleotides matching TRBD1. The V gene's germline CDR1 is MNHEY and CDR2 SMNVEV (reference sequence). This CDR3 has 16 residues. J gave up 2 bases and V 3 bases, and 7 bases lay outside the gene matches.

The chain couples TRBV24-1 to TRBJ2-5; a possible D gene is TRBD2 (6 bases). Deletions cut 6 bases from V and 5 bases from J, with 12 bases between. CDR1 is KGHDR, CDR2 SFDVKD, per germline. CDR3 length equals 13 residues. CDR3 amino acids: CATSRGDRETQYF. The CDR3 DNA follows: TGTGCCACCAGTCGCGGGGATAGGGAGACCCAGTACTTC.

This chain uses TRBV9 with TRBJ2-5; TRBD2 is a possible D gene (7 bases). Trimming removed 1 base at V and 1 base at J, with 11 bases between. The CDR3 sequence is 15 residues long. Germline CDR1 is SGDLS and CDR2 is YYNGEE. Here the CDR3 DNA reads TGTGCCAGCAGCGTATGGGGGGGCGGCCAAGAGACCCAGTACTTC. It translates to CASSVWGGGQETQYF.

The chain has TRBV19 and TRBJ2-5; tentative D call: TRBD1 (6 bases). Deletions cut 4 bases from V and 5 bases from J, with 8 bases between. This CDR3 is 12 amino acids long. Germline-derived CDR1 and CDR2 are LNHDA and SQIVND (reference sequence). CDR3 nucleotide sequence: TGTGCCAGTAGTAGGGGGCTGGAGACCCAGTACTTC. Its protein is CASSRGLETQYF.

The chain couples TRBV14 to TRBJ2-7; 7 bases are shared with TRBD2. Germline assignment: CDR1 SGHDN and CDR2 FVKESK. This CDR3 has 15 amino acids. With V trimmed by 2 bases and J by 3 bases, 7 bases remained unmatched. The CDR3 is CASSQRASGLYEQYF. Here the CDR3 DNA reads TGTGCCAGCAGCCAAAGGGCTAGCGGCCTCTACGAGCAGTACTTC.

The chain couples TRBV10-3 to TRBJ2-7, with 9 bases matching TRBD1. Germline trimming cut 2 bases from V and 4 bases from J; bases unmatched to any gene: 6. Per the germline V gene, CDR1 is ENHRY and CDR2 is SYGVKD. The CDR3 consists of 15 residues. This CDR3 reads CAISERTGAPYEQYF. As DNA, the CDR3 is TGTGCCATCAGTGAGCGGACAGGGGCTCCATACGAGCAGTACTTC.

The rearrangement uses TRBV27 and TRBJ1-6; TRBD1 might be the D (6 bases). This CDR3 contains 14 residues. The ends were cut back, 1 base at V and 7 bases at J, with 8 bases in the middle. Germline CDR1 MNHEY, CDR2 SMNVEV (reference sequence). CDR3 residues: CASSLYRANSPLHF. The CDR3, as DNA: TGTGCCAGCAGTTTATACAGGGCGAATTCACCCCTCCACTTT.

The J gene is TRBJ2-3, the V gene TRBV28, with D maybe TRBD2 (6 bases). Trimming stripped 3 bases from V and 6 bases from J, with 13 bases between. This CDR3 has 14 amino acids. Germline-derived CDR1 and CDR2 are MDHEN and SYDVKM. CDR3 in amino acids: CASSLDSGRDTQYF. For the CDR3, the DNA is TGTGCCAGCAGTTTGGATAGCGGCCGCGATACGCAGTATTTT.

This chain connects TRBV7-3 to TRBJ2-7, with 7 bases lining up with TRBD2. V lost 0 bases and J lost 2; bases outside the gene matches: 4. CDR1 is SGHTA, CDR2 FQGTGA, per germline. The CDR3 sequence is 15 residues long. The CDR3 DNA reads TGTGCCAGCAGCTTAACGCCGGGAGGAACCTACGAGCAGTACTTC. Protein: CASSLTPGGTYEQYF.

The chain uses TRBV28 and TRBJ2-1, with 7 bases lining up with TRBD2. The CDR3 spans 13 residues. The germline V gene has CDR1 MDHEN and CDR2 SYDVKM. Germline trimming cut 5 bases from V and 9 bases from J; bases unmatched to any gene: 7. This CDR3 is CASSRGVGVEQFF. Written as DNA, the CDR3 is TGTGCCAGCAGTCGGGGGGTGGGCGTTGAGCAGTTCTTC.

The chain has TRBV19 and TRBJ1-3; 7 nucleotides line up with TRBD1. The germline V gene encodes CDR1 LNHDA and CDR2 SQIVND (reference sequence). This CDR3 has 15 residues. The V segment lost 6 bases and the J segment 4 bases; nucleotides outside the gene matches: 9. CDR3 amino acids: CASRTATGRGNTIYF. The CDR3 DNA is TGTGCCAGTAGGACAGCGACAGGGCGCGGAAACACCATATATTTT.